This T cell receptor (beta chain) was sequenced for a study of T cell responses to AZD1222 COVID-19 vaccine. The study, taken as a whole, reports: AZD1222 recipients seropositive at baseline numbered only 5 to 7. Elevations in Spike-specific TCR breadth and depth followed administration of two AZD1222 doses. Females made up more of the donors, who were largely white British, and clonal diversity may have come out too low. Sampling that yielded the repertoires occurred only after the peak T cell response.

Method: immunoSEQ multiplex PCR; TCRdb's copy keeps in-frame clones and lacks some. This sample yields approximately 140,000 clones, of which 75% to 95% are seen a single time; less than 2% belongs to the top ten. As for this clone: The antigen is undetermined.

Trimming left V 4 bases short and J 7 bases short, with 10 bases between. Germline-derived CDR1 and CDR2 are SQVTM and ANQGSEA. The CDR3 is 11 residues long. This clonotype originated in an adult who received the AZD1222 COVID-19 vaccine. This specimen was peripheral blood, taken 28 days after the second AZD1222 dose. This chain joins TRBV29-1 and TRBJ1-1, with D unresolved. The CDR3 protein is CSVAGFDEAFF. In DNA, the CDR3 is TGCAGCGTTGCGGGGTTTGATGAAGCTTTCTTT.